Shown below are 14 T cell receptor beta chains from a single sample sequenced in a study of blood T cell repertoires in COVID-19. Measured with immunoSEQ multiplex PCR; TCRdb has only the in-frame clones, and not every one. Found here are under 200,000 clones, around 82% of them singletons; the top ten hold roughly 20%. Sequences were obtained from PBMCs or T cells enriched from blood (not recorded which). These receptor sequences come from a man aged 60-69 years who had recovered from COVID-19.

This clone came up many times. The rearrangement uses TRBV19 and TRBJ2-7, with TRBD1 matching over 9 bases. Germline trimming cut 3 bases from V and 7 bases from J; bases unmatched to any gene: 10. This CDR3 has 15 residues. Germline V gene data show CDR1 as LNHDA and CDR2 as SQIVND (reference sequence). The CDR3 loop reads CASSIQQGALGEQYF. In DNA form, the CDR3 reads TGTGCCAGTAGTATCCAACAGGGGGCCCTAGGGGAGCAGTACTTC.

V and J are TRBV4-2 and TRBJ1-1, with D maybe TRBD1 (5 bases). The CDR3 is made up of 14 amino acids. Trimming took 0 bases from V and 7 from J, leaving 12 bases between them. Germline V gives CDR1 LGHNA, CDR2 YNFKEQ. CDR3 DNA: TGTGCCAGCAGCCAAGATCGGGCAGGGCGTGAAGCTTTCTTT. Residues: CASSQDRAGREAFF.

The rearrangement links TRBV18 to TRBJ2-2; 7 nucleotides align to TRBD1. The CDR3 length is 15 residues. Germline loops: CDR1 KGHSH, CDR2 LQKENI. Trimming removed 1 base from V and 6 bases from J; junction bases left unmatched: 5. Here the CDR3 DNA reads TGTGCCAGCTCACCACAAGCGCAGGGGGCCGGGGAGCTGTTTTTT. Protein sequence: CASSPQAQGAGELFF.

The rearrangement links TRBV5-1 to TRBJ1-1, with 8 bases identical to TRBD1. J gave up 0 bases and V 4 bases, and 8 bases lay outside the gene matches. Per germline, CDR1 SGHRS and CDR2 YFSETQ. This CDR3 has 16 residues. The CDR3, as DNA: TGCGCCAGCAGCCCGGGACAGGCTTTTTTGAACACTGAAGCTTTCTTT. Amino acids: CASSPGQAFLNTEAFF. The complete variable domain, with remaining parts taken from reference TRBV5-1 and TRBJ1-1, reads KAGVTQTPRYLIKTRGQQVTLSCSPISGHRSVSWYQQTPGQGLQFLFEYFSETQRNKGNFPGRFSGRQFSNSRSEMNVSTLELGDSALYLCASSPGQAFLNTEAFFGQGTRLTVV.

The chain links TRBV7-2 to TRBJ2-5, with D hard to call. Germline V CDR1 and CDR2: SGHTA, FQGNSA. CDR3 length: 11 residues. Trimming shortened V by 3 bases and J by 3 bases, and 2 bases separated the two germline ends. The DNA of the CDR3 is TGTGCCAGCAGCTTTAAAGAGACCCAGTACTTC. Encoded protein: CASSFKETQYF. Based on the CDR3 plus reference TRBV7-2 and TRBJ2-5, the full variable domain is GAGVSQSPSNKVTEKGKDVELRCDPISGHTALYWYRQSLGQGLEFLIYFQGNSAPDKSGLPSDRFSAERTGGSVSTLTIQRTQQEDSAVYLCASSFKETQYFGPGTRLLVL.

This clone has only a few counts. This chain connects TRBV27 to TRBJ1-1; 10 bases agree with TRBD1. The V segment lost 5 bases and the J segment 4 bases; nucleotides outside the gene matches: 13. The germline gives CDR1 MNHEY, CDR2 SMNVEV (reference sequence). The CDR3 totals 17 residues. The CDR3 region is CASSPTTGTGEATEAFF. For the CDR3, the DNA is TGTGCCAGCAGTCCGACGACCGGGACAGGGGAGGCCACTGAAGCTTTCTTT.

The genes are TRBV27 and TRBJ1-2; 9 positions agree with TRBD1. The V and J ends lost 5 bases and 5 bases, in that order; junction bases with no gene match: 9. This CDR3 comprises 15 residues. The germline gives CDR1 MNHEY, CDR2 SMNVEV (reference sequence). The CDR3 loop is CASSPQGASRYGYTF. Written as DNA, the CDR3 is TGTGCCAGCAGTCCACAGGGGGCAAGTCGATATGGCTACACCTTC.

Details on this clone: The same CDR3 also results from other DNA sequences found in this sample. The chain carries TRBV30 and TRBJ1-2; TRBD1 aligns across 7 bases. CDR3 length equals 15 residues. The V segment lost 0 bases and the J segment 7 bases; nucleotides outside the gene matches: 11. Per germline, CDR1 GTSNPN and CDR2 SVGIG (reference sequence). The CDR3 DNA is TGTGCCTGGAGTGTACTTCGGACAGGCGCCTCTGGCTACACCTTC. Residues: CAWSVLRTGASGYTF.

The genes are TRBV19 and TRBJ2-3; TRBD2 agrees at 7 bases. The V gene end was trimmed by 6 bases and the J gene end by 0 bases; junction bases not matched to a gene: 0. Germline V gene lookup returns CDR1 LNHDA and CDR2 SQIVND (reference sequence). This CDR3 has 13 amino acids. The chain's CDR3 is CASRGGSTDTQYF. The DNA for the CDR3 is TGTGCCAGTAGGGGGGGGAGCACAGATACGCAGTATTTT.

This chain connects TRBV14 to TRBJ1-1; 8 bases map to TRBD1. The CDR3 extends over 15 amino acids. The germline CDR1 and CDR2 sequences are SGHDN and FVKESK. V was clipped by 4 bases and J by 1 base; unmatched bases: 5. The CDR3 bases are TGTGCCAGCAGCCTACTAGGGACAGGGAACACTGAAGCTTTCTTT. It codes for CASSLLGTGNTEAFF.

The V and J genes are TRBV27 and TRBJ1-4; the match to TRBD1 covers 8 bases. The CDR3 runs 17 residues. Germline assignment: CDR1 MNHEY and CDR2 SMNVEV (reference sequence). Losses at the gene ends were 5 bases for V and 0 bases for J; bases not matched to a gene: 8. CDR3 nucleotides: TGTGCCAGCAGTCCGAAGGACAGGGCGTCAACTAATGAAAAACTGTTTTTT. It codes for CASSPKDRASTNEKLFF. The full variable domain, its missing parts supplied by reference TRBV27 and TRBJ1-4, is EAQVTQNPRYLITVTGKKLTVTCSQNMNHEYMSWYRQDPGLGLRQIYYSMNVEVTDKGDVPEGYKVSRKEKRNFPLILESPSPNQTSLYFCASSPKDRASTNEKLFFGSGTQLSVL.

This chain joins TRBV27 and TRBJ1-2; 8 bases match TRBD1. This CDR3 is built from 16 residues. CDR1 is MNHEY, CDR2 SMNVEV, per germline (reference sequence). V gave up 1 base and J gave up 5 bases; unmatched junction bases: 9. Here the CDR3 DNA reads TGTGCCAGCAGTTTATTTGGACAGGGCTTGGAGTATGGCTACACCTTC. Translated, it gives CASSLFGQGLEYGYTF.

This clone was recorded once. This rearrangement joins TRBV19 to TRBJ1-1, with 9 bases aligning to TRBD1. After removal of 5 bases from V and 5 bases from J, the junction contained 9 bases not matched to a gene. The CDR3 covers 15 residues. Germline CDR1 LNHDA, CDR2 SQIVND (reference sequence). This chain's CDR3 is CASSGAGTGRTEAFF. CDR3 bases: TGTGCCAGTAGTGGTGCCGGGACAGGGAGAACTGAAGCTTTCTTT.

This clone was found once. V is TRBV5-1 and J is TRBJ2-7; 10 bases are shared with TRBD1. Germline V gives CDR1 SGHRS, CDR2 YFSETQ. The CDR3 sequence is 13 residues long. J gave up 6 bases and V 3 bases, and 3 bases lay outside the gene matches. In DNA form, the CDR3 reads TGCGCCAGCAGCTCGGGGACAGGGGCCGAGCAGTACTTC. It yields the protein CASSSGTGAEQYF.